This T cell receptor (beta chain) emerged from a study of cytomegalovirus exposure and HLA in healthy donors. In the study overall: Early released data comprised about 90 million unique TCRs from HLA-typed donors.

Losses at the gene ends were 6 bases for V and 9 bases for J; bases not matched to a gene: 9. The CDR3 has 16 residues. Germline loops: CDR1 MRHNA, CDR2 SNTAGT. The PCR used 60 Vbeta and 13 Jbeta primers. Method: immunoSEQ multiplex PCR; TCRdb's copy keeps in-frame clones and lacks some. The table has approximately 90,000 clones, approximately 7.6% seen once. Comments on this clone: Its antigen remains unknown.

The study's findings and limits: Earlier analysis found most TCR beta V segments productive about 87% or about 30% of the time. In a later analysis, at a false discovery rate of 0.05, over 15,000 TCR beta sequences were associated with HLA alleles.

Sequencing was done on a sample of PBMCs. The chain joins TRBV6-4 to TRBJ2-1; 15 bases are shared with TRBD2. The TCR originated in a man between 50 and 59 years old in good health and CMV-seronegative. CDR3 protein: CASSSGLAGGRGEQFF. The CDR3 DNA sequence: TGTGCCAGCAGCTCCGGACTAGCGGGAGGGCGAGGTGAGCAGTTCTTC.